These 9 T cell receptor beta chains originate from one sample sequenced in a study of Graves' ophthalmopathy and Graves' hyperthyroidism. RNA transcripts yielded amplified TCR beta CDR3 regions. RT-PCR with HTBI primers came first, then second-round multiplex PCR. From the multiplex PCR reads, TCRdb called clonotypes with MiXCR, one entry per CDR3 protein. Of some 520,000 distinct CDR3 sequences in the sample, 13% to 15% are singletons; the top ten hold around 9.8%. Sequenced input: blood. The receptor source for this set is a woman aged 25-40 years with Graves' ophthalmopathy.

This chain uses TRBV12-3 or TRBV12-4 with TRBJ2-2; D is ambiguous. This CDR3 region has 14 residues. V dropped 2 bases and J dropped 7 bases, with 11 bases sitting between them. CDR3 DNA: TGTGCCAGCAGTTTAACCAACAGTGGCGGGGAGCTGTTTTTT. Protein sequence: CASSLTNSGGELFF.

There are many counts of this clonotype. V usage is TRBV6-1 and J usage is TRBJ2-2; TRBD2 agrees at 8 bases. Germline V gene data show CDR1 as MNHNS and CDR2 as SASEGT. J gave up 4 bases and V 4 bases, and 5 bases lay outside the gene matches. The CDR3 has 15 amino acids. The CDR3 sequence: CASSARGGATGELFF. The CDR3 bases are TGTGCCAGCAGTGCCCGGGGGGGGGCCACCGGGGAGCTGTTTTTT.

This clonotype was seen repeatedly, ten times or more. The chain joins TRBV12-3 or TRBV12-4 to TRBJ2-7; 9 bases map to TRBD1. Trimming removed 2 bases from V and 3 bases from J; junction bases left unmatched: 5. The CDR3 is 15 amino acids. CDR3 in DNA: TGTGCCAGCAGTTTACGACAGGGGGGGGTCTACGAGCAGTACTTC. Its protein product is CASSLRQGGVYEQYF.

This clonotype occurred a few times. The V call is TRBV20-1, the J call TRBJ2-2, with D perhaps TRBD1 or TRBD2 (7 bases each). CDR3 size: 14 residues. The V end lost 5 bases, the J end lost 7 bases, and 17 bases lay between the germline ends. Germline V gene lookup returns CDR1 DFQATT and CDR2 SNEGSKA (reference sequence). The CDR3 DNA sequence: TGCAGTGCTGGGGAGGGGGCCGATGGCGGGGAGCTGTTTTTT. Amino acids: CSAGEGADGGELFF.

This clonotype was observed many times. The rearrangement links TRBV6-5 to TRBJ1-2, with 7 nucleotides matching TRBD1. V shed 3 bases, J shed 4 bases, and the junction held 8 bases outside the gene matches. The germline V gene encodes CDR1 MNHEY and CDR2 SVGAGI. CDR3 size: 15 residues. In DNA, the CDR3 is TGTGCCAGCAGTTATCGCCGGGACAGCCCCTATGGCTACACCTTC. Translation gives CASSYRRDSPYGYTF.

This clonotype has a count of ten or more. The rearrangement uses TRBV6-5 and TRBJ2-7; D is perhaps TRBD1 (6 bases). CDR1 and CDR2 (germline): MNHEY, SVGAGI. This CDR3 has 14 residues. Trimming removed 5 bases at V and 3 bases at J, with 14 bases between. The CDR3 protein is CASSTTPDSYEQYF. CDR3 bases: TGTGCCAGCAGTACAACTCCGGACAGCTACGAGCAGTACTTC.

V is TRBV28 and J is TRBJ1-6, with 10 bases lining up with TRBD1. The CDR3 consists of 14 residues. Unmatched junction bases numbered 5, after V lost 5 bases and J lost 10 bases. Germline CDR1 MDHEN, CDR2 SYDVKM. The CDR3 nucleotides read TGTGCCAGCAGTCCGGGACAGGGGATATCACCCCTCCACTTT. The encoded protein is CASSPGQGISPLHF.

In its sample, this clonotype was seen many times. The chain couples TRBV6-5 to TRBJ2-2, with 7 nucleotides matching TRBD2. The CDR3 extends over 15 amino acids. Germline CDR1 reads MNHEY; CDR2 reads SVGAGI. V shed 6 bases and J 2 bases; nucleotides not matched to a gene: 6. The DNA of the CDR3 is TGTGCCAGCAGCTACGGGAGGCTCAACACCGGGGAGCTGTTTTTT. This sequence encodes CASSYGRLNTGELFF.

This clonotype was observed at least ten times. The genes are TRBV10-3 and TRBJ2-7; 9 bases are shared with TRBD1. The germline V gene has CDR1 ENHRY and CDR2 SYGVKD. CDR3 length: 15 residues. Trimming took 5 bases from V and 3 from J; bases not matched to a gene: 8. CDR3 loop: CAISPGTGLLYEQYF. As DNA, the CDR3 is TGTGCCATCAGTCCCGGGACAGGGTTGCTCTACGAGCAGTACTTC.